This T cell receptor (beta chain) was identified during a study of cytomegalovirus exposure and HLA in healthy donors. About the research overall: Genetic ancestry analysis placed around 76% of the roughly 400 donors that were genotyped in the Caucasian-associated cluster.

With regard to this clone: Its antigen is not identified.

Researchers ran the PCR with 60 Vbeta and 13 Jbeta primers. Assay used: immunoSEQ multiplex PCR; TCRdb lists only in-frame clones, some missing. The top ten clones hold roughly 2.5% of a sample with about 230,000 clones, over 70% of them seen once. CDR1 and CDR2 (germline): GTSNPN, SVGIG (reference sequence). The CDR3 covers 19 residues. V lost 2 bases, J lost 2 bases, and 17 bases stayed unmatched. Findings and caveats of the study: CMV serostatus stood as the only immune exposure information on hand. Excluded: some indistinguishable V segments such as TRBV6-2 and TRBV6-3. Three chains linked to CMV were shown in vitro to be specific for CMV antigens.

The sequence derives from a woman aged 60-70 years in good health and CMV-seropositive. This chain connects TRBV30 to TRBJ2-7; 11 bases fit TRBD1. Sequenced: PBMCs. The CDR3 protein is CAWSNFGQGAGRPPYEQYF. CDR3 DNA sequence: TGTGCCTGGAGTAATTTTGGACAGGGGGCTGGGCGCCCCCCCTACGAGCAGTACTTC.